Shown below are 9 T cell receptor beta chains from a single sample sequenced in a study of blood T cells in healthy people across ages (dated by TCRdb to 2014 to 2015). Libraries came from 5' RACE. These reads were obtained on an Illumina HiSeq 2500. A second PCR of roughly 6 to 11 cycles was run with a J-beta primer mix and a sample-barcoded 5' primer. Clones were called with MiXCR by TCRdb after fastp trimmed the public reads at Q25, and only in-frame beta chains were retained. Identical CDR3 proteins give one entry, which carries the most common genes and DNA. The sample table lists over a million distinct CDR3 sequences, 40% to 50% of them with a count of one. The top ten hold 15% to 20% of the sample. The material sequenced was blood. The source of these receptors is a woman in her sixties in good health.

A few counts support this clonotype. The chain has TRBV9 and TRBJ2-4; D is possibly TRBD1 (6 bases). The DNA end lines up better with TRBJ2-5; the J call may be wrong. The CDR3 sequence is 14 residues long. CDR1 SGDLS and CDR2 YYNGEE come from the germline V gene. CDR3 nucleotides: TGTGCCAGCAGCGTAGAGCAGGGGACGGAGACCCAGTACTTC. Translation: CASSVEQGTETQYF.

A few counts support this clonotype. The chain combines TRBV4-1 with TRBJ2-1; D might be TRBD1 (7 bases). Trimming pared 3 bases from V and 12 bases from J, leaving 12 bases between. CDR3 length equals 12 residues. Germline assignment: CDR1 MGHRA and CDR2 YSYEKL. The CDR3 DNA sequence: TGCGCCAGCAGCCAGCAGGGGGGTTCGCAGTTCTTC. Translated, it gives CASSQQGGSQFF.

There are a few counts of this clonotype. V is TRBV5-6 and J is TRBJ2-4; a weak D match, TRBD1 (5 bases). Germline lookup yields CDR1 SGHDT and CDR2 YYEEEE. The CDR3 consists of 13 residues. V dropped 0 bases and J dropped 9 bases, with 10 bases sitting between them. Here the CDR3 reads CASSLARAGIQYF. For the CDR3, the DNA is TGTGCCAGCAGCTTGGCCAGGGCCGGCATTCAGTACTTC.

CDR3 DNA: TGTGCCAGCAGCGTAGGGACAGGGGGCTGGGACACTGAAGCTTTCTTT. As protein: CASSVGTGGWDTEAFF. The chain employs TRBV9 and TRBJ1-1; TRBD1 matches 11 bases. The J segment lost 3 bases and the V segment lost 0 bases, leaving 4 bases of the junction unmatched. CDR3 length equals 16 residues. CDR1 and CDR2 (germline): SGDLS, YYNGEE.

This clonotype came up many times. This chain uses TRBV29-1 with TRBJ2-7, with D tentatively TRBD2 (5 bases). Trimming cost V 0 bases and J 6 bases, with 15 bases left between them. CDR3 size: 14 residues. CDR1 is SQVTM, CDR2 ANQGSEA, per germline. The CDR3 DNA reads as TGCAGCGTTGAAGACGCCTCGGGAACGGGCGAGCAGTACTTC. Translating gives CSVEDASGTGEQYF.

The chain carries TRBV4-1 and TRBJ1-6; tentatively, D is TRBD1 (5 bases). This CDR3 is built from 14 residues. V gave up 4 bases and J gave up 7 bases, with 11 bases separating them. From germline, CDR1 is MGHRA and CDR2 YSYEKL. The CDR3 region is CASSPTEINSPLHF. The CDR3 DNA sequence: TGCGCCAGCAGCCCGACAGAAATAAATTCACCCCTCCACTTT.

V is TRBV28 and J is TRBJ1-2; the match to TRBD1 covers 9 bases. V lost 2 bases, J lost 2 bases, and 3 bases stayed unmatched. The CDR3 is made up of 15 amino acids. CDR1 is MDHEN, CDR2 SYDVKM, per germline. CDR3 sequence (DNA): TGTGCCAGCAGTTTAACAGGGGGCTCCAACTATGGCTACACCTTC. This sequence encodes CASSLTGGSNYGYTF.

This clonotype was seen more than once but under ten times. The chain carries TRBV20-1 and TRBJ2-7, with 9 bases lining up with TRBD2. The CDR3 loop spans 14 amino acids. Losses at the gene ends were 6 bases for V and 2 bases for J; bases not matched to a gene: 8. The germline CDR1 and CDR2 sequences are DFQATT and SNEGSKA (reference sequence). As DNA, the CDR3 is TGCAGTGCCCCTACTAGCGGGTTTCCCTACGAGCAGTACTTC. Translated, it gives CSAPTSGFPYEQYF.

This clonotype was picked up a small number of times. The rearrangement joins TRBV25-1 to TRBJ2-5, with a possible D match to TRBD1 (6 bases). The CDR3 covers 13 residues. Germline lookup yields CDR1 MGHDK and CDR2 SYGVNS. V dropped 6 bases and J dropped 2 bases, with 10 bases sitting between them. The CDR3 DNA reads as TGTGCCAGCAGGGGGGCCTCACAAGAGACCCAGTACTTC. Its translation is CASRGASQETQYF. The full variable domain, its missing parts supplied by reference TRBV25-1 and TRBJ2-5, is EADIYQTPRYLVIGTGKKITLECSQTMGHDKMYWYQQDPGMELHLIHYSYGVNSTEKGDLSSESTVSRIRTEHFPLTLESARPSHTSQYLCASRGASQETQYFGPGTRLLVL.